The present T cell receptor (beta chain) was sequenced within a study of OX40 agonist ivuxolimab in advanced cancers. Study-wide context: One patient with hepatocellular carcinoma and two with cutaneous melanoma, three in all, had partial responses.

Germline V CDR1 and CDR2: SNHLY, FYNNEI. The CDR3 is 15 amino acids. Measured with immunoSEQ multiplex PCR; TCRdb has only the in-frame clones, and not every one. The table shows tens of thousands of clones, with 86% occurring only once. As concerns this clone: A read error may account for a junction end that differs from germline.

The sample was CD4+ or CD8+ T cells sorted from blood, taken in a trial of the OX40 agonist ivuxolimab. The V call is TRBV2, the J call TRBJ2-3, with TRBD1 matching over 7 bases. The source of this sequence is an adult with an advanced solid tumor such as melanoma, head and neck, liver or kidney cancer. CDR3 loop: CASNRLTGSKDTQYF. The CDR3 nucleotides are TGTGCCAGCAATAGGTTGACAGGGAGCAAAGATACGCAGTATTTT.